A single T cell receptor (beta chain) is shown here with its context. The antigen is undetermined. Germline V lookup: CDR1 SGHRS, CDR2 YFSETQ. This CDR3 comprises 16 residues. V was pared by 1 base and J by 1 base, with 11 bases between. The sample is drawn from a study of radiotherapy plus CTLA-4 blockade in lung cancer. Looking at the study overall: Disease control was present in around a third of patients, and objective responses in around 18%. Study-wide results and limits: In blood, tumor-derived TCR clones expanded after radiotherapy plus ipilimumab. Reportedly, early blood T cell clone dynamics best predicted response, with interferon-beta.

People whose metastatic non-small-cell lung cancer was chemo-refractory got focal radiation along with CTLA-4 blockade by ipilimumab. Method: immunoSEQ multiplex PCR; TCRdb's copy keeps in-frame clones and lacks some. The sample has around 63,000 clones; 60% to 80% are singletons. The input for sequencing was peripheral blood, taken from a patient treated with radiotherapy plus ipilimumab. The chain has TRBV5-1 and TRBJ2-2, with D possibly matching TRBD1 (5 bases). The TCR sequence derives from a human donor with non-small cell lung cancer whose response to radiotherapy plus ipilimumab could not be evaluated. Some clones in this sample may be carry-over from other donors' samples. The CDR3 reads CASSLTGNMNTGELFF. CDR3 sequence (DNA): TGCGCCAGCAGCTTGACAGGAAACATGAACACCGGGGAGCTGTTTTTT.